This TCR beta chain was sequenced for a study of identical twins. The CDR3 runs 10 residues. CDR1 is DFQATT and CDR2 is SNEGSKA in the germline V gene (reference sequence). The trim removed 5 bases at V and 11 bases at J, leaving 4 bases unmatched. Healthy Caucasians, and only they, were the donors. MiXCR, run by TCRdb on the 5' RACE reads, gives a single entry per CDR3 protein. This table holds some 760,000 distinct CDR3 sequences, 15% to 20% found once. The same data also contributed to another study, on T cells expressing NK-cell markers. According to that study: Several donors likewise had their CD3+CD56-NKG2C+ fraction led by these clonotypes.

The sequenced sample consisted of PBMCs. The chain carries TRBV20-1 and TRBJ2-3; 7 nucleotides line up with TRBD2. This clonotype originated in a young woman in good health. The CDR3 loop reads CSAFGGMQYF. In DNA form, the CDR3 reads TGCAGTGCTTTCGGGGGGATGCAGTATTTT.